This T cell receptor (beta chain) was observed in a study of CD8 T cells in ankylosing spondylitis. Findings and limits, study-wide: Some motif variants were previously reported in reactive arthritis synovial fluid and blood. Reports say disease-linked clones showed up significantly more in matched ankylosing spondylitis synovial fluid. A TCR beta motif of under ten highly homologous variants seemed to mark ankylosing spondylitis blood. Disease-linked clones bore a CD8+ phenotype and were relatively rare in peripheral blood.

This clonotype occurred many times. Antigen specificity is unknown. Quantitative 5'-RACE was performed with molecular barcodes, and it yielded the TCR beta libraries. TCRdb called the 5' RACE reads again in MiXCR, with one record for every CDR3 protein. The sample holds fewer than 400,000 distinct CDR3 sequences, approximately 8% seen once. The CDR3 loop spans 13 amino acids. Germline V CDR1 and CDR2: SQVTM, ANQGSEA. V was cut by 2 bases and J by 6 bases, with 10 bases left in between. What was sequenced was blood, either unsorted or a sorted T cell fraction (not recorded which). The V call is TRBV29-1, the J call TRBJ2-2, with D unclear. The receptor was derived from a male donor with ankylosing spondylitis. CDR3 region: CSVERASAGELFF. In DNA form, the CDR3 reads TGCAGCGTTGAACGAGCTTCAGCCGGGGAGCTGTTTTTT.